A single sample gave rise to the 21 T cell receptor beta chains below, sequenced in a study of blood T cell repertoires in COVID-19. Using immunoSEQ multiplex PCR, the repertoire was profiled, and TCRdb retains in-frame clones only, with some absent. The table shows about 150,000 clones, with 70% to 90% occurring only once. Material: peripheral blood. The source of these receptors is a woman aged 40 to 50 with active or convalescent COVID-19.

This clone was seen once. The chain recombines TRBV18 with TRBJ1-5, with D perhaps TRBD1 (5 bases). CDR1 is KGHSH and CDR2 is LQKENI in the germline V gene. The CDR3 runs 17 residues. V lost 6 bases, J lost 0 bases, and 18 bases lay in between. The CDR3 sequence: CASSLTVALGSNQPQHF. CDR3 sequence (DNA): TGTGCCAGCTCTCTGACAGTGGCCCTTGGTAGCAATCAGCCCCAGCATTTT.

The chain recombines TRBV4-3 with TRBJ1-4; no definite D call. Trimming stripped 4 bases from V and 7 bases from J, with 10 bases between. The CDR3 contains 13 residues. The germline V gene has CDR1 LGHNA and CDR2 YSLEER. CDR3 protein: CASSPRVGEKLFF. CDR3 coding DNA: TGCGCCAGCAGCCCACGGGTTGGTGAAAAACTGTTTTTT.

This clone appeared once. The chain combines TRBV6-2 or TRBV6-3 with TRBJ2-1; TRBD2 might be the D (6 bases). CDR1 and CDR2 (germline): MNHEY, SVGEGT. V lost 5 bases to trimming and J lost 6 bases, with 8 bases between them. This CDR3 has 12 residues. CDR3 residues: CASSGGFNEQFF. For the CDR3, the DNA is TGTGCCAGCAGTGGGGGGTTCAATGAGCAGTTCTTC.

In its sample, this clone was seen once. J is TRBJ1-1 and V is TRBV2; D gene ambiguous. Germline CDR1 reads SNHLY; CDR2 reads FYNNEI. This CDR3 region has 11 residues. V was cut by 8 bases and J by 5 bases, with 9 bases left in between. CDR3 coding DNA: TGTGCCAGCTACGCGGGAACTGAAGCTTTCTTT. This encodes CASYAGTEAFF.

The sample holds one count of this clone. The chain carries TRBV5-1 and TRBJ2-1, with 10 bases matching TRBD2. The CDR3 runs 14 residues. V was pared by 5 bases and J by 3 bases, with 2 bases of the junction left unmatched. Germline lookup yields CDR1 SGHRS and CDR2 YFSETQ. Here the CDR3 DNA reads TGCGCCAGCAGTAGCGGGGGGCACTACAATGAGCAGTTCTTC. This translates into CASSSGGHYNEQFF.

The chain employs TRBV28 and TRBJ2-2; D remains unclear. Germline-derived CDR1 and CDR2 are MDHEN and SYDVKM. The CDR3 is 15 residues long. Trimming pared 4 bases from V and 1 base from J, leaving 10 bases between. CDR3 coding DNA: TGTGCCAGCAGTTCTAGGTACAAGAACACCGGGGAGCTGTTTTTT. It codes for CASSSRYKNTGELFF.

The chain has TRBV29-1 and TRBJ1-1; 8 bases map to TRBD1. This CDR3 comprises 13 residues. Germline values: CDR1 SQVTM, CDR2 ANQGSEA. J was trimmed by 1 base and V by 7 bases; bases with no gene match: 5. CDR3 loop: CSASGGPNTEAFF. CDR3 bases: TGCAGCGCCTCAGGGGGCCCGAACACTGAAGCTTTCTTT. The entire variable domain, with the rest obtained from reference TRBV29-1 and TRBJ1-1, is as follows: SAVISQKPSRDICQRGTSLTIQCQVDSQVTMMFWYRQQPGQSLTLIATANQGSEATYESGFVIDKFPISRPNLTFSTLTVSNMSPEDSSIYLCSASGGPNTEAFFGQGTRLTVV.

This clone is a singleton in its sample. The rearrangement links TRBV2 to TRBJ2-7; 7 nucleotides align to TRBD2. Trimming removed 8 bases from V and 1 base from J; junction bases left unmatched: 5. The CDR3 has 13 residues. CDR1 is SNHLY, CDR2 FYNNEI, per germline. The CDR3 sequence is CASEGRGSYEQYF. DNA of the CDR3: TGTGCCAGCGAGGGGAGGGGTTCCTACGAGCAGTACTTC.

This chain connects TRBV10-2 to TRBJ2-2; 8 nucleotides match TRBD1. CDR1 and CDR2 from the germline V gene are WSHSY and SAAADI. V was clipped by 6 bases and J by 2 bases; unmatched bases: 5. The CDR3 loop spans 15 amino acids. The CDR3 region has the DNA TGCGCCAGCAGACTAGACAGGGGAAACACCGGGGAGCTGTTTTTT. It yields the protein CASRLDRGNTGELFF.

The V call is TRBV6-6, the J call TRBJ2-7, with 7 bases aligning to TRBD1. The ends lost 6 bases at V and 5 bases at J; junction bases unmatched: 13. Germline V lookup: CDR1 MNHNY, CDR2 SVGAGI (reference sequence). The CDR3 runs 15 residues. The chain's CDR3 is CASRNPSDRVHEQYF. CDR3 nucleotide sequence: TGTGCCAGCAGAAACCCCTCAGACAGGGTACACGAGCAGTACTTC.

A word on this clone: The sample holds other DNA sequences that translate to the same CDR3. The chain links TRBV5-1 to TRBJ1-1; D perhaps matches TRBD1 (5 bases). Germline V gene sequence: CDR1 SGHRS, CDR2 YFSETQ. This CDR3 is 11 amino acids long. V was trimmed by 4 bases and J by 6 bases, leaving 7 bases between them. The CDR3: CASSRGSEAFF. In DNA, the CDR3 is TGCGCCAGCAGCAGGGGCTCTGAAGCTTTCTTT.

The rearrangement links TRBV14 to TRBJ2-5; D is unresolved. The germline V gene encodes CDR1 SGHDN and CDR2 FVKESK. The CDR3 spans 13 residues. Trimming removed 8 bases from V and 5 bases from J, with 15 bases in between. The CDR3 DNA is TGTGCCAGCTCAGGTCCAGCCCGGGAGACCCAGTACTTC. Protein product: CASSGPARETQYF.

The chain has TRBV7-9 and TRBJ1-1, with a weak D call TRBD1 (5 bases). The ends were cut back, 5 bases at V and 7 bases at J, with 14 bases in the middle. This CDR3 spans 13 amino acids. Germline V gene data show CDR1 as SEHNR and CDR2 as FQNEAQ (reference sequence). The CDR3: CASSPPAGFEAFF. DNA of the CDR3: TGTGCCAGCAGCCCGCCCGCAGGGTTTGAAGCTTTCTTT.

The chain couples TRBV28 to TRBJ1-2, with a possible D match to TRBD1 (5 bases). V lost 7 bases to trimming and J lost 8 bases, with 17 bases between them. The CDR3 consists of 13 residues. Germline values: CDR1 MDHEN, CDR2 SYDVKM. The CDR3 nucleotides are TGTGCCAGCAAAGGGTACAGGTCGTTCGGCTACACCTTC. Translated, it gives CASKGYRSFGYTF.

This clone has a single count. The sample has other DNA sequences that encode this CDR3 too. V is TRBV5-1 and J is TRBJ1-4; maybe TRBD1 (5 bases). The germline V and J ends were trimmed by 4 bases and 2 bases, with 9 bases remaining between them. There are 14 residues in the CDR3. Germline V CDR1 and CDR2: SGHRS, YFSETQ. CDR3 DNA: TGCGCCAGCAGCCTGTCAGGGACTAATGAAAAACTGTTTTTT. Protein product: CASSLSGTNEKLFF. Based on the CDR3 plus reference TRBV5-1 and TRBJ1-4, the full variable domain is KAGVTQTPRYLIKTRGQQVTLSCSPISGHRSVSWYQQTPGQGLQFLFEYFSETQRNKGNFPGRFSGRQFSNSRSEMNVSTLELGDSALYLCASSLSGTNEKLFFGSGTQLSVL.

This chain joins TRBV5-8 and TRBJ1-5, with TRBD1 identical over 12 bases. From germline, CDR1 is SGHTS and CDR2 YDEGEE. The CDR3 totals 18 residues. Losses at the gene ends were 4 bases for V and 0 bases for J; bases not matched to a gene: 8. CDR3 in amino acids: CASSSSGTGGLSNQPQHF. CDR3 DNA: TGTGCCAGCAGCAGTTCCGGGACAGGGGGCCTTAGCAATCAGCCCCAGCATTTT.

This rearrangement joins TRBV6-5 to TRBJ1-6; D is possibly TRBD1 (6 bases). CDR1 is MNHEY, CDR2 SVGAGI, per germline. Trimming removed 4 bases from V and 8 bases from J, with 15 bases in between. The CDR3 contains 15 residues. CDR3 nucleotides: TGTGCCAGCAGTTCATTCAGGGGACGGGATTCACCCCTCCACTTT. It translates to CASSSFRGRDSPLHF.

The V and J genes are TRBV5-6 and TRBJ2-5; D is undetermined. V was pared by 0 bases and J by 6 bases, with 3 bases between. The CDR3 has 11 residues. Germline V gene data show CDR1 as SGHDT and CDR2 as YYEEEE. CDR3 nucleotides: TGTGCCAGCAGCTTGGGTAAGACCCAGTACTTC. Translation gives CASSLGKTQYF.

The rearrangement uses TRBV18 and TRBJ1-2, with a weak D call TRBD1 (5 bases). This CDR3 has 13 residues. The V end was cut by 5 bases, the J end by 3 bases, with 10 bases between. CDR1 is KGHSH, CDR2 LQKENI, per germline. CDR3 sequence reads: CASSEQEYYGYTF. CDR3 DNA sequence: TGTGCCAGCTCAGAACAGGAATACTATGGCTACACCTTC.

The CDR3 bases are TGTGCCAGCAGTGAATTCTCATTCTCCGGGAATCAGCCCCAGCATTTT. Encoded protein: CASSEFSFSGNQPQHF. The chain uses TRBV6-1 and TRBJ1-5; no firm D call. The CDR3 loop spans 16 amino acids. The V end was cut by 2 bases, the J end by 4 bases, with 15 bases between. CDR1 MNHNS and CDR2 SASEGT come from the germline V gene.

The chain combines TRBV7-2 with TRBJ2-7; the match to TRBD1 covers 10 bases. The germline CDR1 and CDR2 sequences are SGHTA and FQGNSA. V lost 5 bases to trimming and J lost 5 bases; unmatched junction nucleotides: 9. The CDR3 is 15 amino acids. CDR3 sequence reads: CASSRGQGGIHEQYF. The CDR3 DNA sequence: TGTGCCAGCAGCCGCGGACAGGGGGGAATCCACGAGCAGTACTTC.